This T cell receptor (beta chain) was recorded in a study of post-analysis software for immune sequencing data. Study-level findings and limits: A handful of TRBV segments were significantly more frequent in patients than in controls. TRBV5-6, TRBV5-1 and TRBV20-1 were among these segments.

With regard to this clonotype: The antigen is not known.

Unique molecular identifiers were present in the TCR beta cDNA libraries. TCRdb reanalysed the PCR reads using MiXCR and keeps one entry per CDR3 protein. The sample contains 550,000 to 700,000 distinct CDR3 sequences, about 40% of which appear only once. CDR3 size: 17 residues. The junction had 7 bases not matched to a gene; V was cut back by 0 bases and J by 2 bases. Germline values: CDR1 ENHRY, CDR2 SYGVKD. The sample consisted of blood. The chain couples TRBV10-3 to TRBJ2-3; TRBD2 agrees at 8 bases. The source is a girl between 5 and 17 years old with multiple sclerosis. The CDR3 nucleotides are TGTGCCATCAGTGAGTCAGGAGCGGGAGCGTCCACAGATACGCAGTATTTT. Protein product: CAISESGAGASTDTQYF.